This TCR beta chain was sequenced for a study of OX40 agonist ivuxolimab in advanced cancers. Across the whole study: Ivuxolimab is an agonistic anti-OX40 (CD134) antibody, and patients were treated with it. Eligibility admitted prior anti-PD-1, anti-PD-L1 or anti-CTLA-4 therapy; 40% to 50% had some.

Data came from immunoSEQ multiplex PCR; TCRdb stores just in-frame clones and leaves some out. There are tens of thousands of clones in the sample; about 80% occur only once, and less than 4.5% lies in the top ten. This clone has just one count. The antigen is undetermined. The study, taken as a whole, reports: CD4+ and CD8+ T cells in blood underwent clonal expansion by week 6 at 0.1 to 3.0 mg/kg. No antigen was identified for the clonally expanded peripheral T cells.

This TCR was recovered from an adult with an advanced solid tumor such as melanoma, head and neck, liver or kidney cancer. The source was CD4+ or CD8+ T cells sorted from blood, collected in a trial of the OX40 agonist ivuxolimab.

The CDR3 DNA sequence: TGTGCCAGCAGCCCTAGCCCCTACGAGCAGTACTTC. This sequence encodes CASSPSPYEQYF. The rearrangement joins TRBV7-2 to TRBJ2-7; the D gene is possibly TRBD2 (5 bases). Looked up from germline, CDR1 is SGHTA and CDR2 is FQGNSA. The CDR3 is made up of 12 amino acids. V dropped 5 bases and J dropped 2 bases, with 7 bases sitting between them.